This TCR beta chain emerged from a study of T cell repertoires in cytomegalovirus infection. About the study: A matching HLA type, together with CMV infection, was signaled by public TCR beta signatures.

With regard to this clonotype: The target antigen is unknown.

TCRdb recomputed calls from the reads with MiXCR, one row per CDR3 protein. The sample has 680,000 or so distinct CDR3 sequences; under 40% are singletons. Study-wide results and limits: Based on cumulative public TCR beta family frequency, carriers of CMV plus the relevant HLA were identified.

V lost 8 bases to trimming and J lost 5 bases, with 21 bases between them. The CDR3 is 15 residues long. The clonotype comes from a human donor in good health (CMV status not recorded). Some clones in this sample may be carry-over from other donors' samples. Sequenced sample: PBMCs. The chain recombines TRBV12-3 or TRBV12-4 with TRBJ1-1; D unresolved. CDR3 nucleotide sequence: TGTGCCAGCGACAAAGGAGAAGGGCCGGGGACTGAAGCTTTCTTT. It yields the protein CASDKGEGPGTEAFF.